This T cell receptor (beta chain) was sequenced in a study of blood T cell repertoires in COVID-19. Study summary: Spain, Italy and the United States supplied samples that represented acute and convalescent COVID-19. Sample material is recorded as cDNA or gDNA derived from T cells, B-cell-depleted T cells, or PBMCs.

Followed longitudinally, the Seattle patients had been enrolled during active infection. Germline CDR1 is LGHDT and CDR2 is YNNKEL (reference sequence). V dropped 4 bases and J dropped 5; count of bases not matched to a gene: 3. The length of the CDR3 is 13 residues. In the original workflow: Scientists estimated how many nucleated cells there were by amplifying reference gene primers. The assay was immunoSEQ multiplex PCR, and TCRdb's table has in-frame clones only and misses some. For V, J and clone size, that table is used; D and trimming come from the DNA. The sample lists about 26,000 clones, approximately 85% occurring once.

Specimen: peripheral blood. The receptor comes from a woman older than 75 with COVID-19, enrolled during active disease. The chain is built from TRBV3-1 (or the pseudogene TRBV3-2) and TRBJ2-5, with 8 bases that match TRBD1. The CDR3 sequence is CASSLQGAETQYF. The CDR3 coding sequence is TGTGCCAGCAGCCTTCAGGGGGCTGAGACCCAGTACTTC.